A selection of T cell receptor beta chains follows, all from one sample in a study of Graves' ophthalmopathy and Graves' hyperthyroidism. A single record per CDR3 protein comes from TCRdb applying MiXCR to the multiplex PCR reads. The sample lists 170,000 or so distinct CDR3 sequences, roughly 36% occurring once. Sequencing used peripheral blood. These receptors were taken from a man younger than 45 with Graves' ophthalmopathy. Both conserved end residues are part of each CDR3. Fields, in order: J gene, D gene, V gene, clone size, CDR3 protein, CDR3 DNA. The D gene is left open where the match is weak. Where a row states a size, it is once, few, many or the class of an expanded clone; other rows omit it.

>TRBJ1-5|-|TRBV28|-
CASSRDRPGQPQHF
TGTGCCAGCAGCCGTGACAGGCCGGGGCAGCCCCAGCATTTT
>TRBJ2-7|-|TRBV6-5|many
CASSSITYEQYF
TGTGCCAGCAGTTCGATAACCTACGAGCAGTACTTC
>TRBJ1-1|TRBD1|TRBV12-3/TRBV12-4|many
CASRMDRGNTEAFF
TGTGCCAGCAGGATGGACAGGGGGAACACTGAAGCTTTCTTT
>TRBJ1-1|TRBD1|TRBV6-2/TRBV6-3|-
CASSYSDRRLDTEAFF
TGTGCCAGCAGTTACTCGGACAGGAGACTTGACACTGAAGCTTTCTTT
>TRBJ1-1|-|TRBV4-3|many
CASSQDTGPNTEAFF
TGCGCCAGCAGCCAAGATACAGGCCCGAACACTGAAGCTTTCTTT
>TRBJ2-7|TRBD1|TRBV20-1|-
CSARGTGVKREQYF
TGCAGTGCTAGAGGGACAGGGGTAAAGAGGGAGCAGTACTTC
>TRBJ2-7|-|TRBV20-1|once
CSAEDSSYEQYF
TGCAGTGCTGAGGACTCCTCCTACGAGCAGTACTTC
>TRBJ2-7|TRBD2|TRBV11-2|many
CASSLSRGASGMGEQYF
TGTGCCAGCAGCTTAAGTAGGGGGGCTAGCGGGATGGGAGAGCAGTACTTC
>TRBJ1-1|-|TRBV7-3|-
CASSLMGIVNTEAFF
TGTGCCAGCAGCTTGATGGGAATTGTGAACACTGAAGCTTTCTTT
>TRBJ2-7|-|TRBV12-3/TRBV12-4|many
CASRPSGVYEQYF
TGTGCCAGCCGCCCGAGTGGGGTGTACGAGCAGTACTTC
>TRBJ2-7|-|TRBV4-3|many
CASSQAPSGGREQYF
TGCGCCAGCAGCCAAGCACCCTCAGGGGGGCGGGAGCAGTACTTC
>TRBJ1-6|-|TRBV27|-
CASSFIDNSPLHF
TGTGCCAGCAGTTTCATAGATAATTCACCCCTCCACTTT
>TRBJ1-2|-|TRBV6-5|-
CASSFGHPYGYTF
TGTGCCAGCAGTTTCGGACACCCCTATGGCTACACCTTC
>TRBJ1-1|-|TRBV27|few
CASSFGGGDTEAFF
TGTGCCAGCAGTTTTGGGGGAGGAGACACTGAAGCTTTCTTT
>TRBJ2-7|TRBD2|TRBV6-2/TRBV6-3|-
CASSPSRTSGSPYEQYF
TGTGCCAGCAGCCCCTCTCGGACTAGCGGGTCTCCCTACGAGCAGTACTTC
>TRBJ1-1|-|TRBV12-3/TRBV12-4|few
CASSLVAGSTEAFF
TGTGCCAGCAGTTTAGTGGCAGGCAGCACTGAAGCTTTCTTT
>TRBJ1-1|-|TRBV6-2/TRBV6-3|-
CASSYATRSRGNTEAFF
TGTGCCAGCAGTTACGCGACCCGTTCGAGGGGGAACACTGAAGCTTTCTTT
>TRBJ2-2|TRBD1|TRBV29-1|once
CSVEKGTANTGELFF
TGCAGCGTTGAAAAGGGGACAGCGAACACCGGGGAGCTGTTTTTT
>TRBJ2-7|-|TRBV7-2|many
CASSYPGYEQYF
TGTGCCAGCAGCTACCCGGGCTACGAGCAGTACTTC
>TRBJ2-2|-|TRBV4-1|many
CASSQDEWHRTRNTGELFF
TGCGCCAGCAGCCAAGATGAATGGCATAGGACAAGGAACACCGGGGAGCTGTTTTTT
>TRBJ2-7|TRBD2|TRBV28|few
CASRVAGGQNEQYF
TGTGCCAGCAGGGTAGCGGGAGGGCAGAACGAGCAGTACTTC
>TRBJ2-5|TRBD2|TRBV2|many
CASNTEGGETQYF
TGTGCCAGCAACACAGAGGGAGGGGAGACCCAGTACTTC
>TRBJ2-7|-|TRBV7-2|many
CASSLSGKSYEQYF
TGTGCCAGCAGCTTAAGTGGGAAGTCCTACGAGCAGTACTTC
>TRBJ2-5|-|TRBV6-1|few
CASSGPKRETQYF
TGTGCCAGCTCAGGTCCCAAAAGAGAGACCCAGTACTTC
>TRBJ2-7|-|TRBV12-3/TRBV12-4|-
CASSPRRQGPSILHEQYF
TGTGCCAGCAGTCCCCGGCGGCAGGGTCCTTCGATACTGCACGAGCAGTACTTC
>TRBJ2-2|TRBD1|TRBV7-2|many
CASSLQGAANPGELFF
TGTGCCAGCAGCTTACAGGGGGCGGCGAATCCCGGGGAGCTGTTTTTT
>TRBJ2-7|TRBD2|TRBV14|many
CASSPLLADLREQYF
TGTGCCAGCAGCCCACTACTAGCGGACCTAAGAGAGCAGTACTTC
>TRBJ2-7|-|TRBV7-7|-
CASSLRPEGYEQYF
TGTGCTAGCAGCTTACGGCCAGAAGGGTACGAGCAGTACTTC
>TRBJ1-1|-|TRBV12-3/TRBV12-4|-
CASSLALSGVHTEAFF
TGTGCCAGCAGTTTAGCGCTTTCCGGTGTGCACACTGAAGCTTTCTTT
>TRBJ1-1|-|TRBV27|-
CASSFGPGSNTEAFF
TGTGCCAGCAGTTTTGGCCCTGGCAGTAACACTGAAGCTTTCTTT
>TRBJ1-2|-|TRBV28|many
CASSFGVRGGYTF
TGTGCCAGCAGTTTCGGAGTCAGGGGAGGCTACACCTTC
>TRBJ1-2|-|TRBV3-1|-
CASSQDWAGVTDGYTF
TGTGCCAGCAGCCAAGATTGGGCAGGGGTGACTGATGGCTACACCTTC
>TRBJ2-7|TRBD1|TRBV10-3|many
CATQQGAGEQYF
TGTGCCACTCAACAGGGGGCGGGCGAGCAGTACTTC
>TRBJ1-2|TRBD1|TRBV27|many
CASRATGQGHYGYTF
TGTGCCAGCAGAGCAACCGGACAGGGCCACTATGGCTACACCTTC
>TRBJ1-1|-|TRBV3-1|many
CASSKTLRGWNTEAFF
TGTGCCAGCAGCAAGACCCTCAGAGGGTGGAACACTGAAGCTTTCTTT
>TRBJ1-2|TRBD1|TRBV6-2/TRBV6-3|many
CASSFAGTGANGYTF
TGTGCCAGCAGTTTCGCCGGGACAGGAGCGAATGGCTACACCTTC
>TRBJ2-5|TRBD2|TRBV20-1|-
CSARVASGSRETQYF
TGCAGTGCTAGAGTGGCTAGCGGGAGTCGAGAGACCCAGTACTTC
>TRBJ2-7|-|TRBV2|many
CASSEALWEYEQYF
TGTGCCAGCAGTGAAGCGCTGTGGGAGTACGAGCAGTACTTC
>TRBJ2-7|TRBD2|TRBV6-2/TRBV6-3|many
CASRPGQRGAYEQYF
TGTGCCAGCAGACCCGGACAGCGGGGGGCCTACGAGCAGTACTTC
>TRBJ1-2|-|TRBV4-2|many
CASSQELQGANYGYTF
TGTGCCAGCAGCCAAGAACTACAGGGAGCTAACTATGGCTACACCTTC
>TRBJ2-2|TRBD2|TRBV6-1|-
CASSDLGLAGKLFF
TGTGCCAGCAGTGACCTTGGACTAGCCGGGAAGCTGTTTTTT
>TRBJ2-2|-|TRBV7-8|many
CASRPLEGLNTGELFF
TGTGCCAGCAGGCCCCTTGAGGGACTGAACACCGGGGAGCTGTTTTTT
>TRBJ2-5|-|TRBV7-2|many
CASSLALSGTRTTQYF
TGTGCCAGCAGCTTAGCGCTTTCCGGGACTCGCACGACCCAGTACTTC
>TRBJ2-7|-|TRBV6-1|-
CASSPTGWSNEQYF
TGTGCCAGCAGTCCCACGGGGTGGAGTAACGAGCAGTACTTC
>TRBJ1-1|-|TRBV5-1|-
CASNLNTEAFF
TGCGCCAGCAACCTCAACACTGAAGCTTTCTTT
>TRBJ2-5|-|TRBV7-9|many
CASSLEVKTQYF
TGTGCCAGCAGCTTAGAGGTCAAGACCCAGTACTTC
>TRBJ1-5|-|TRBV7-2|-
CASSFESNQPQHF
TGTGCCAGCAGCTTTGAAAGCAATCAGCCCCAGCATTTT
>TRBJ2-1|-|TRBV6-4|many
CASSVGVYNEQFF
TGTGCCAGCAGTGTAGGCGTATACAATGAGCAGTTCTTC
>TRBJ1-5|-|TRBV19|many
CASSIIGVQSLSNQPQHF
TGTGCCAGTAGTATCATCGGGGTGCAGTCACTTTCCAATCAGCCCCAGCATTTT
>TRBJ2-4|TRBD2|TRBV6-5|-
CASSYPHGGMAAKNIQYF
TGTGCCAGCAGTTACCCCCACGGGGGGATGGCTGCCAAAAACATTCAGTACTTC